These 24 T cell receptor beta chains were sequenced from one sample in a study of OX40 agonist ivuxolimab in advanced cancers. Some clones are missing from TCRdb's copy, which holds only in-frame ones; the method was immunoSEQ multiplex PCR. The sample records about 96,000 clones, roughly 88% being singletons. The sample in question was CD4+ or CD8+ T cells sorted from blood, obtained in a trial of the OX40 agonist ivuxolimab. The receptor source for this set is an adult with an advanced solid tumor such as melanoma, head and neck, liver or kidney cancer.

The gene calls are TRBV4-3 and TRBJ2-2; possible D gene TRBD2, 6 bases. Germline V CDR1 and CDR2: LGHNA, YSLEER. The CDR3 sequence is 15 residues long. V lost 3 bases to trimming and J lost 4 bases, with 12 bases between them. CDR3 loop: CASSQGNGGTGELFF. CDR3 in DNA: TGCGCCAGCAGCCAGGGGAACGGGGGCACCGGGGAGCTGTTTTTT.

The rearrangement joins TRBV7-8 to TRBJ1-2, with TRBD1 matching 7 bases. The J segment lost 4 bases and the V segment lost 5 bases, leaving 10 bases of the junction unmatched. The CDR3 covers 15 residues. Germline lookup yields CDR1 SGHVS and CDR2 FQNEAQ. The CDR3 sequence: CASSLRDRETYGYTF. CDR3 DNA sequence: TGTGCCAGCAGCCTGCGCGACAGGGAGACCTATGGCTACACCTTC. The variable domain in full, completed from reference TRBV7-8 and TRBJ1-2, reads GAGVSQSPRYKVAKRGQDVALRCDPISGHVSLFWYQQALGQGPEFLTYFQNEAQLDKSGLPSDRFFAERPEGSVSTLKIQRTQQEDSAVYLCASSLRDRETYGYTFGSGTRLTVV.

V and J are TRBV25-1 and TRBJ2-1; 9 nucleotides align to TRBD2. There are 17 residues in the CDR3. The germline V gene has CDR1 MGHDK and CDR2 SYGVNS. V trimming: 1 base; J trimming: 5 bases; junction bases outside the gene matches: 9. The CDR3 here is CASSEFTGGRANNEQFF. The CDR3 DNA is TGTGCCAGCAGTGAATTTACGGGCGGGAGGGCCAACAATGAGCAGTTCTTC.

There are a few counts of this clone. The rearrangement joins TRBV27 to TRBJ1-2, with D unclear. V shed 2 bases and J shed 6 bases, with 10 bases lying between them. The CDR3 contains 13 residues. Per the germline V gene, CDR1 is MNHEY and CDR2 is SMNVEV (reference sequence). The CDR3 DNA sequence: TGTGCCAGCAGTTTAAGTCTGGGGAATGGCTACACCTTC. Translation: CASSLSLGNGYTF.

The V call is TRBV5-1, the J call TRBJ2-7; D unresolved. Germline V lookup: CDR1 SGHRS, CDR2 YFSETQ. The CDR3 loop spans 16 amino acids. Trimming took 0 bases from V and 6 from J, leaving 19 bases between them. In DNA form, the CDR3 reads TGCGCCAGCAGCTTGGATTCGAACAGACCTCCATCCGAGCAGTACTTC. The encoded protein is CASSLDSNRPPSEQYF.

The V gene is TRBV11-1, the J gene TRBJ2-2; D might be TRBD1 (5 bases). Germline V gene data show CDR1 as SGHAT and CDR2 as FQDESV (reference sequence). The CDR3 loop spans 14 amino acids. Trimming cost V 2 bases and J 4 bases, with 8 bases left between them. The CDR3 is CASSLNQGTGELFF. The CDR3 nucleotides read TGTGCCAGCAGCTTAAACCAGGGCACCGGGGAGCTGTTTTTT.

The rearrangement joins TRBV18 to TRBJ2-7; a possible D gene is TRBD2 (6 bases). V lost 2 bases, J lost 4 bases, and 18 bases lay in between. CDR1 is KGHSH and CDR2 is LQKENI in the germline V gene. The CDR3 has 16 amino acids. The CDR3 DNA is TGTGCCAGCTCACCATTCGGGGGTAGGGACTTATACGAGCAGTACTTC. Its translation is CASSPFGGRDLYEQYF.

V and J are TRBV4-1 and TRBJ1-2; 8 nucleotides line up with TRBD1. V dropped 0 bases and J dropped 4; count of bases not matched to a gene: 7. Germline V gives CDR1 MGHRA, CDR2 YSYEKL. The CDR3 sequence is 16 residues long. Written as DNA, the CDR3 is TGCGCCAGCAGCCAAGATCGGACAGGGTTGGGCTATGGCTACACCTTC. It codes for CASSQDRTGLGYGYTF.

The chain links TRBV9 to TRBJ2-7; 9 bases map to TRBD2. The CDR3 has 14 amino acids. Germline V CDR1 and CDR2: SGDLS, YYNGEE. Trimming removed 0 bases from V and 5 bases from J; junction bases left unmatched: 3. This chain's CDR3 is CASSVGQREDEQYF. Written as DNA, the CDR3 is TGTGCCAGCAGCGTAGGCCAGCGGGAGGACGAGCAGTACTTC.

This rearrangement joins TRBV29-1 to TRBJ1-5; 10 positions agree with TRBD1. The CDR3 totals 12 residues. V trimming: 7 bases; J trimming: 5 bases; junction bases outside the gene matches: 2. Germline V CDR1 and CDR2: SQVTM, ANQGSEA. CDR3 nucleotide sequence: TGCAGCGCAGGGACAGGGGATCAGCCCCAGCATTTT. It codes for CSAGTGDQPQHF.

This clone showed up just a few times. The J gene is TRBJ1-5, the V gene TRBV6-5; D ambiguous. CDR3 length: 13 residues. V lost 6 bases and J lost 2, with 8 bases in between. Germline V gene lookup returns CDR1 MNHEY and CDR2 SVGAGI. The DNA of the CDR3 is TGTGCCAGCAGCAAGACTCGCAATCAGCCCCAGCATTTT. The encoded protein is CASSKTRNQPQHF.

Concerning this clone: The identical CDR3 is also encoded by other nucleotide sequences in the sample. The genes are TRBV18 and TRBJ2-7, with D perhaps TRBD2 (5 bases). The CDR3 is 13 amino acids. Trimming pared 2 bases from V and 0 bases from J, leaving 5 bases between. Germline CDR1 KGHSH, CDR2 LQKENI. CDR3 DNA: TGTGCCAGCTCACCAAGCGGCTCCTACGAGCAGTACTTC. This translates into CASSPSGSYEQYF.

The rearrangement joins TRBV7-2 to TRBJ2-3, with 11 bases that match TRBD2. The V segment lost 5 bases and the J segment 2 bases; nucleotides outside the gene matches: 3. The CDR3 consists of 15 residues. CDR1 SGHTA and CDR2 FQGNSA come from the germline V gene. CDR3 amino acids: CASSRLAGLTDTQYF. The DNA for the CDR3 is TGTGCCAGCAGCAGACTAGCGGGACTCACAGATACGCAGTATTTT.

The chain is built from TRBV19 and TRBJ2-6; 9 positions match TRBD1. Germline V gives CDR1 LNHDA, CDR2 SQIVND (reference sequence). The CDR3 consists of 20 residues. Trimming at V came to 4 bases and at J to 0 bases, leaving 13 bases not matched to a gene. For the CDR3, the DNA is TGTGCCAGTAGTACCTCCCTGGACAGGGGTAGATTCTCTGGGGCCAACGTCCTGACTTTC. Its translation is CASSTSLDRGRFSGANVLTF.

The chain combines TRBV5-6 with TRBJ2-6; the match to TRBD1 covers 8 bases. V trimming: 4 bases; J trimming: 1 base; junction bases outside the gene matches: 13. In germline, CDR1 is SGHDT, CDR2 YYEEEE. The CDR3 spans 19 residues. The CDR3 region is CASSPRYRGISSGANVLTF. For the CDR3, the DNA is TGTGCCAGCAGCCCGCGCTACAGGGGGATCTCGTCTGGGGCCAACGTCCTGACTTTC.

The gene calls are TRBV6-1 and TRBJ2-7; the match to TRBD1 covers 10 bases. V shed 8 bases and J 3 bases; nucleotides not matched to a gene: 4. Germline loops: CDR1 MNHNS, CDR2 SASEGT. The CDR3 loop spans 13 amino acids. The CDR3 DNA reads TGTGCCAGCGCCCGGGACAGGGGCTACGAGCAGTACTTC. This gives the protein CASARDRGYEQYF.

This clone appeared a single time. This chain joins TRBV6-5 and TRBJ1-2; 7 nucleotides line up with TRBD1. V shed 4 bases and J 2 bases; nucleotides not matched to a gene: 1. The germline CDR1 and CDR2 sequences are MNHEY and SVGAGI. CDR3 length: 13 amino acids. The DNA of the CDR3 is TGTGCCAGCAGTTGGGACAGAAACTATGGCTACACCTTC. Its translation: CASSWDRNYGYTF.

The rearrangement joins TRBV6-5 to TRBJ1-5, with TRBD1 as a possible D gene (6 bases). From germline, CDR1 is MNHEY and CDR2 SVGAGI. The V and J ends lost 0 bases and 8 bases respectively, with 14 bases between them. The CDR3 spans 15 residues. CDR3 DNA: TGTGCCAGCAGTTACTCCGGAGGACCAGGGGAGCCCCAGCATTTT. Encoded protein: CASSYSGGPGEPQHF.

CDR3: CASSLEPAGVREGTDTQYF. The CDR3, as DNA: TGTGCCAGCAGCTTGGAACCAGCGGGAGTGAGAGAGGGCACAGATACGCAGTATTTT. This chain links TRBV5-4 with TRBJ2-3; TRBD2 matches 8 bases. Trimming took 0 bases from V and 1 from J; bases not matched to a gene: 13. CDR1 and CDR2 from the germline V gene are SGHNT and YYREEE (reference sequence). The CDR3 loop spans 19 amino acids.

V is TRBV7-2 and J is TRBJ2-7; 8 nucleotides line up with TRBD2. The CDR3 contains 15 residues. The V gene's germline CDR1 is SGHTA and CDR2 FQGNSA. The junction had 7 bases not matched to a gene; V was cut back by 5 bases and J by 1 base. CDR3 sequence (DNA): TGTGCCAGCAGCCCACCCGGGACTAGGTCCTACGAGCAGTACTTC. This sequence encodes CASSPPGTRSYEQYF.

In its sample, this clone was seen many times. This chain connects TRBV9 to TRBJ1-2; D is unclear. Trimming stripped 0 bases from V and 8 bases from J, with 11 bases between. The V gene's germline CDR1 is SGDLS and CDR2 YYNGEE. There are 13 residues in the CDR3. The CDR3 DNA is TGTGCCAGCAGCGTAGATACCCTTGGGGGCTACACCTTC. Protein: CASSVDTLGGYTF.

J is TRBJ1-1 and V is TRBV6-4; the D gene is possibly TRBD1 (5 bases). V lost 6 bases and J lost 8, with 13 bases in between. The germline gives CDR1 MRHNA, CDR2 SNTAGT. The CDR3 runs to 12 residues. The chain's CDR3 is CASRTGGGEAFF. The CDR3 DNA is TGTGCCAGCAGAACAGGCGGGGGAGAAGCTTTCTTT.

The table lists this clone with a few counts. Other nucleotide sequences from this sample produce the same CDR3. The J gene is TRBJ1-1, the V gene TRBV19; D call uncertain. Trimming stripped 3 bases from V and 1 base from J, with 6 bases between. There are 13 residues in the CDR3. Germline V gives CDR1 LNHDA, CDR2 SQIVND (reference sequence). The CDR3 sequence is CASSIGGNTEAFF. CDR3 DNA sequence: TGTGCCAGTAGTATCGGAGGGAACACTGAAGCTTTCTTT.

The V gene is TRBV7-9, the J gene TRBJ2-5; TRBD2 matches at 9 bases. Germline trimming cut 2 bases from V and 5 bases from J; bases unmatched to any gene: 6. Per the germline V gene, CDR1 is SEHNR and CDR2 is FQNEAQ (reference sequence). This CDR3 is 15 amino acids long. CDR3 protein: CASSLPSGVEETQYF. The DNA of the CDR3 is TGTGCCAGCAGCTTACCTAGCGGGGTTGAGGAGACCCAGTACTTC. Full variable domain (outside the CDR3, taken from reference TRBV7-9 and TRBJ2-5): DTGVSQNPRHKITKRGQNVTFRCDPISEHNRLYWYRQTLGQGPEFLTYFQNEAQLEKSRLLSDRFSAERPKGSFSTLEIQRTEQGDSAMYLCASSLPSGVEETQYFGPGTRLLVL.